This entry is about one T cell receptor beta chain. CDR1 is SNHLY and CDR2 is FYNNEI in the germline V gene. CDR3 length: 16 amino acids. Trimming removed 6 bases from V and 4 bases from J; junction bases left unmatched: 12. These data belong to a study of blood T cell repertoires in COVID-19. Clones were read by immunoSEQ multiplex PCR, and TCRdb kept only the in-frame ones, dropping some. The sample contains 98,000 or so clones, around nine tenths of which appear only once. The V gene is TRBV2, the J gene TRBJ2-3, with TRBD2 matching over 8 bases. The source material was peripheral blood. The sequence was collected from a human donor in a cohort sampled during active COVID-19. DNA for the CDR3: TGTGCCAGCAGGCCCCTCGGCGGGAGGACTCCAGATACGCAGTATTTT. It is translated as CASRPLGGRTPDTQYF. Full variable domain (missing parts from reference TRBV2 and TRBJ2-3): EPEVTQTPSHQVTQMGQEVILRCVPISNHLYFYWYRQILGQKVEFLVSFYNNEISEKSEIFDDQFSVERPDGSNFTLKIRSTKLEDSAMYFCASRPLGGRTPDTQYFGPGTRLTVL.